This T cell receptor (beta chain) was sequenced in a study of blood T cell repertoires in COVID-19. In the authors' workflow: Estimates of nucleated cell counts were drawn from the amplification of reference gene primers. TCRdb's table, derived via immunoSEQ multiplex PCR, lists solely in-frame clones and lacks some. The V and J calls and the clone size are those of that table, but D and trimming were determined from the DNA. The data hold 280,000 or so clones, with around 92% observed a single time. The CDR3 contains 16 residues. The J segment lost 5 bases and the V segment lost 2 bases, leaving 8 bases of the junction unmatched. The germline CDR1 and CDR2 sequences are LNHNV and YYDKDF (reference sequence).

This chain connects TRBV15 to TRBJ1-5; 8 bases align to TRBD1. Sequencing input: PBMCs or T cells enriched from blood (not recorded which). This sequence originates from a woman aged 45 to 65 who had been exposed to COVID-19. In DNA form, the CDR3 reads TGTGCCACCAGCAGAAAGGGACAGGTTGGCGATCAGCCCCAGCATTTT. It encodes CATSRKGQVGDQPQHF.